A single sample is the source of the 19 T cell receptor beta chains below, sequenced in a study of beta chain features in type 1 diabetes. Whole-study results and caveats: TCRB CDR3s from Type 1 diabetes patients were moderately but significantly shorter in all four CD4+ subsets.

Expressed TCRB transcripts were sequenced because the entire RNA isolate underwent reverse transcription. Clones were read by immunoSEQ multiplex PCR, and TCRdb kept only the in-frame ones, dropping some. Counted here are some 270,000 clones, about 11% occurring once; the ten biggest clones make up around 0.015%. No antigen is known for these receptors. The material sequenced was naive CD4+ T cells from blood. These receptors were obtained from a man aged 25 to 45 with type 1 diabetes.

This clone was seen only a few times. V usage is TRBV4-3 and J usage is TRBJ2-2; TRBD2 aligns across 9 bases. V was pared by 4 bases and J by 0 bases, with 12 bases of the junction left unmatched. Germline V gene data show CDR1 as LGHNA and CDR2 as YSLEER. The CDR3 is 19 amino acids. The CDR3 sequence: CASSPSRSSGGANTGELFF. In DNA form, the CDR3 reads TGCGCCAGCAGCCCCAGTCGGAGTAGCGGGGGAGCGAACACCGGGGAGCTGTTTTTT.

This chain links TRBV7-2 with TRBJ1-2; D ambiguous. Germline V gene data show CDR1 as SGHTA and CDR2 as FQGNSA. The V and J ends lost 3 bases and 2 bases respectively, with 4 bases between them. This CDR3 is built from 12 residues. CDR3 nucleotides: TGTGCCAGCAGCTTCCGGAACTATGGCTACACCTTC. Its protein product is CASSFRNYGYTF.

This sequence joins TRBV7-9 and TRBJ1-4; 9 positions agree with TRBD1. The CDR3 sequence is 15 residues long. V shed 4 bases and J 5 bases; nucleotides not matched to a gene: 5. Germline V gene sequence: CDR1 SEHNR, CDR2 FQNEAQ (reference sequence). The CDR3 reads CASSSTGTGNEKLFF. CDR3 coding DNA: TGTGCCAGCAGCTCTACCGGGACAGGGAATGAAAAACTGTTTTTT.

The CDR3 DNA reads as TGTGCCAGCAACTCCGGAGGGGGGGATGGCTACACCTTC. Its protein is CASNSGGGDGYTF. This sequence joins TRBV14 and TRBJ1-2, with D possibly TRBD1 on 6 matching bases. With 7 bases removed from V and 6 bases from J, the gap between germline ends came to 15 bases. The CDR3 length is 13 residues. Germline CDR1 and CDR2: SGHDN and FVKESK.

Turning to this clone: One junction end disagrees with the germline gene, perhaps due to a read error. The chain recombines TRBV30 with TRBJ1-1; 9 nucleotides match TRBD1. This CDR3 spans 13 amino acids. Germline CDR1 is GTSNPN and CDR2 is SVGIG (reference sequence). The CDR3 loop is CAWSVLDRGAAVF. The CDR3 bases are TGTGCCTGGAGTGTACTTGACAGGGGGGCTGCGGTCTTT.

This clone was counted between two and nine times. The genes are TRBV6-1 and TRBJ2-5, with TRBD2 matching over 14 bases. CDR1 and CDR2 from the germline V gene are MNHNS and SASEGT. The CDR3 covers 14 residues. V was pared by 7 bases and J by 5 bases, with 3 bases of the junction left unmatched. The CDR3 coding sequence is TGTGCCAGCACCAGGACTAGCGGGAGGGAGACCCAGTACTTC. Amino acids: CASTRTSGRETQYF.

This clone was picked up a small number of times. This chain uses TRBV10-3 with TRBJ1-2; no clear D. CDR1 is ENHRY and CDR2 is SYGVKD in the germline V gene. The germline V and J ends were trimmed by 11 bases and 7 bases, with 11 bases remaining between them. This CDR3 is 10 amino acids long. The CDR3 region has the DNA TGTGCCGTGAGGGCGGGTGGCTACACCTTC. It specifies CAVRAGGYTF.

This sequence joins TRBV6-6 and TRBJ1-1; a weak D match, TRBD1 (6 bases). The V end was cut by 7 bases, the J end by 1 base, with 13 bases between. The CDR3 is 14 amino acids. The germline gives CDR1 MNHNY, CDR2 SVGAGI (reference sequence). Written as DNA, the CDR3 is TGTGCCAGCACCCTGGGACATGGGAACACTGAAGCTTTCTTT. It yields the protein CASTLGHGNTEAFF.

This clone came up a few times. The rearrangement links TRBV7-2 to TRBJ2-7, with a tentative D call TRBD1 (5 bases). Looked up from germline, CDR1 is SGHTA and CDR2 is FQGNSA. The ends were cut back, 4 bases at V and 3 bases at J, with 13 bases in the middle. This CDR3 is 14 amino acids long. In DNA form, the CDR3 reads TGTGCCAGCAGCTCACCAGGGAAGGGCTACGAGCAGTACTTC. This gives the protein CASSSPGKGYEQYF.

This clone was counted a few times. J is TRBJ1-5 and V is TRBV10-3; a possible D gene is TRBD1 (6 bases). Germline CDR1 reads ENHRY; CDR2 reads SYGVKD. V was trimmed by 4 bases and J by 0 bases, leaving 7 bases between them. The CDR3 loop spans 14 amino acids. As DNA, the CDR3 is TGTGCCATCAGTGCAGGGGATAGCAATCAGCCCCAGCATTTT. It yields the protein CAISAGDSNQPQHF.

This clone was counted a few times. The chain joins TRBV5-1 to TRBJ2-2; D not resolved. V dropped 0 bases and J dropped 2 bases, with 11 bases sitting between them. Looked up from germline, CDR1 is SGHRS and CDR2 is YFSETQ. The CDR3 runs 16 residues. CDR3 region: CASSLVARTNTGELFF. The CDR3 coding sequence is TGCGCCAGCAGCTTGGTAGCTAGAACCAACACCGGGGAGCTGTTTTTT.

This clone turned up a few times. The rearrangement joins TRBV4-2 to TRBJ1-5; possible D gene TRBD1, 5 bases. The V end lost 2 bases, the J end lost 7 bases, and 15 bases lay between the germline ends. The CDR3 is 15 amino acids. From germline, CDR1 is LGHNA and CDR2 YNFKEQ. CDR3 sequence: CASSQQLTGKQPQHF. CDR3 nucleotide sequence: TGTGCCAGCAGCCAACAACTTACAGGAAAACAGCCCCAGCATTTT.

This clone showed up just a few times. The chain couples TRBV2 to TRBJ2-7; 11 nucleotides align to TRBD1. The CDR3 sequence is 14 residues long. CDR1 is SNHLY and CDR2 is FYNNEI in the germline V gene. Losses at the gene ends were 7 bases for V and 3 bases for J; bases not matched to a gene: 5. The CDR3 DNA reads TGTGCCAGCAACTGGGACAGGGGGAGCTACGAGCAGTACTTC. It codes for CASNWDRGSYEQYF.

The chain couples TRBV5-1 to TRBJ2-1, with 7 bases fitting TRBD2. Germline CDR1 SGHRS, CDR2 YFSETQ. V lost 3 bases to trimming and J lost 0 bases; unmatched junction nucleotides: 3. The CDR3 extends over 15 amino acids. The CDR3 loop is CASSSPGGSYNEQFF. The CDR3 DNA follows: TGCGCCAGCAGCTCTCCGGGGGGCTCCTACAATGAGCAGTTCTTC.

In its sample, this clone was seen a few times. The V and J genes are TRBV5-1 and TRBJ1-2; D is undetermined. This CDR3 has 14 amino acids. Germline CDR1 SGHRS, CDR2 YFSETQ. With 0 bases removed from V and 0 bases from J, the gap between germline ends came to 6 bases. The CDR3 is CASSLAGTNYGYTF. DNA of the CDR3: TGCGCCAGCAGCTTGGCGGGTACTAACTATGGCTACACCTTC.

The genes are TRBV2 and TRBJ2-7, with 8 bases aligning to TRBD1. The CDR3 is made up of 15 amino acids. Germline V gene data show CDR1 as SNHLY and CDR2 as FYNNEI. J lost 7 bases, V lost 6 bases, and 14 bases had no gene match. CDR3 bases: TGTGCCAGCAGACAGGACAGGGCGGATTCATTGGAGCAGTACTTC. Translated, it gives CASRQDRADSLEQYF.

The rearrangement joins TRBV18 to TRBJ2-5; 10 bases are shared with TRBD2. CDR1 is KGHSH, CDR2 LQKENI, per germline. Losses at the gene ends were 2 bases for V and 2 bases for J; bases not matched to a gene: 2. The CDR3 sequence is 15 residues long. The CDR3 DNA sequence: TGTGCCAGCTCACCAAAACTAGCGGGGCAAGAGACCCAGTACTTC. It codes for CASSPKLAGQETQYF.

This clone was picked up a small number of times. J is TRBJ2-1 and V is TRBV4-1; D is possibly TRBD1 (6 bases). The V and J ends lost 3 bases and 4 bases respectively, with 7 bases between them. This CDR3 is built from 13 residues. CDR1 and CDR2 (germline): MGHRA, YSYEKL. The DNA of the CDR3 is TGCGCCAGCAGCCAGACAGGTTACAATGAGCAGTTCTTC. This codes for CASSQTGYNEQFF.

This clone came up a few times. The CDR3, as DNA: TGTGCCATCAGTGGTCAGAACAGGGAGTACGAGCAGTACTTC. Translated, it gives CAISGQNREYEQYF. The J gene is TRBJ2-7, the V gene TRBV10-3; tentatively, D is TRBD1 (6 bases). Germline CDR1 and CDR2: ENHRY and SYGVKD. The V end lost 4 bases, the J end lost 4 bases, and 14 bases lay between the germline ends. The CDR3 has 14 residues.